Detailed here is one TCR beta chain. This sample is drawn from a study of blood T cell repertoires in COVID-19. Study summary: Whether acute or convalescent, the COVID-19 samples came from the United States, Italy and Spain. From T cells, B-cell-depleted T cells, or PBMCs came the material, which was cDNA or gDNA.

The CDR3 consists of 11 residues. V gave up 3 bases and J gave up 9 bases, with 12 bases separating them. CDR1 and CDR2 (germline): DFQATT, SNEGSKA (reference sequence). As handled by the study authors: Counts of nucleated cells, estimated from reference gene primer amplification, were obtained. Data came from immunoSEQ multiplex PCR; TCRdb stores just in-frame clones and leaves some out. V, J and clone size reflect that table, while D and trimming were determined from the DNA. In the table there are some 400,000 clones, around 87% of which are singletons. The receptor was derived from a woman aged 55-69 years with COVID-19, enrolled during active disease. The chain uses TRBV20-1 and TRBJ2-7; D is unclear. Sample: peripheral blood. The CDR3 region has the DNA TGCAGTGCTAGTCAGGCCCCCCTGCAGTACTTC. It specifies CSASQAPLQYF.